This entry features one T cell receptor (beta chain) sequence. Assay: immunoSEQ multiplex PCR; the TCRdb copy retains only in-frame clones and omits some. The table records approximately 980,000 clones, 70% to 85% of them present only once. This sample is drawn from a study of shared clonotypes between healthy human individuals. Across the study: CD4 naive and memory got three plates each, CD8 naive two, CD8 memory one.

CDR3 size: 15 residues. With 3 bases removed from V and 1 base from J, the gap between germline ends came to 12 bases. Per the germline V gene, CDR1 is SEHNR and CDR2 is FQNEAQ (reference sequence). This chain uses TRBV7-9 with TRBJ2-5; D is perhaps TRBD2 (6 bases). The sample consisted of memory CD4+ T cells sorted from blood. Subset here: CD45RA-negative fraction. The sequence derives from a man between 18 and 29 years old in good health. CDR3 protein: CASSFPGGTQETQYF. The CDR3, as DNA: TGTGCCAGCAGCTTCCCCGGGGGAACCCAAGAGACCCAGTACTTC.